Shown below are 3 T cell receptor beta chains from a single sample sequenced in a study of T cells in women clearing cervical HPV infection. Libraries were prepared by immunoSEQ multiplex PCR; TCRdb keeps only in-frame clonotypes and omits some of them. The sample includes under 30,000 clones. Specimen: blood buffy coat. These receptors originate from a woman aged 18-70 years with a cervical HPV16 infection that either progressed to CIN3+ or cleared (not recorded which).

With regard to this clone: The read gets to within 3 residues of the CDR3 end, and the germline J gene fills in the rest. This chain uses TRBV2 with TRBJ2-1; 12 nucleotides align to TRBD2. Germline CDR1 reads SNHLY; CDR2 reads FYNNEI. The CDR3 runs to 15 residues. Trimming took 4 bases from V and 9 from J; bases not matched to a gene: 7. CDR3 region: CASSGSSGRATEQFF. CDR3 DNA, as far as it was read: TGTGCCAGCAGTGGCTCTAGCGGGAGGGCCACTGAG.

Worth noting for this clone: The read halts 3 residues ahead of the CDR3 end, with the missing end drawn from the germline J gene. The chain employs TRBV7-9 and TRBJ1-2; D ambiguous. The CDR3 is made up of 14 amino acids. Germline V gives CDR1 SEHNR, CDR2 FQNEAQ (reference sequence). The CDR3 protein is CATAGSGLPYDYTF. CDR3 DNA, as far as it was read: TGTGCCACCGCCGGATCGGGTCTGCCCTACGAC.

A word on this clone: The missing CDR3 end, 3 residues past where the read stops, is filled in from the germline J gene. V usage is TRBV6-1 and J usage is TRBJ2-7; tentative D call: TRBD2 (5 bases). The germline gives CDR1 MNHNS, CDR2 SASEGT. V lost 0 bases to trimming and J lost 6 bases, with 15 bases between them. The CDR3 runs 15 residues. The CDR3 loop reads CASSEARAIAFEQYF. The DNA read from the CDR3 is TGTGCCAGCAGTGAAGCGAGGGCGATAGCGTTCGAG.